These 25 T cell receptor beta chains came from one sample sequenced in a study of blood T cell repertoires in COVID-19. Measured with immunoSEQ multiplex PCR; TCRdb has only the in-frame clones, and not every one. Found here are approximately 300,000 clones, around 89% of them singletons; the top ten hold 3% to 4%. The sequenced sample was peripheral blood. These receptors were obtained from a woman aged 50 to 65 with active or convalescent COVID-19.

The gene calls are TRBV25-1 and TRBJ2-2, with D possibly being TRBD2 (6 bases). CDR3 size: 11 residues. V was clipped by 10 bases and J by 5 bases, with 8 bases between them. Germline loops: CDR1 MGHDK, CDR2 SYGVNS. DNA of the CDR3: TGTGCCACCCGGGAGACCGGGGAGCTGTTTTTT. Its translation: CATRETGELFF.

The chain links TRBV6-5 to TRBJ2-7; the match to TRBD1 covers 7 bases. CDR3 length equals 14 residues. Germline V gene sequence: CDR1 MNHEY, CDR2 SVGAGI. The J segment lost 4 bases and the V segment lost 5 bases, leaving 8 bases of the junction unmatched. The CDR3 here is CASSRQGWRYEQYF. In DNA form, the CDR3 reads TGTGCCAGCAGTCGACAGGGTTGGAGGTACGAGCAGTACTTC.

The chain combines TRBV28 with TRBJ1-2, with 9 bases matching TRBD1. V was pared by 2 bases and J by 0 bases, with 13 bases of the junction left unmatched. The CDR3 covers 19 residues. Germline CDR1 reads MDHEN; CDR2 reads SYDVKM. The CDR3: CASSLGRWTGASSNYGYTF. The DNA of the CDR3 is TGTGCCAGCAGTTTAGGGAGATGGACAGGGGCGTCCTCTAACTATGGCTACACCTTC.

This chain uses TRBV6-5 with TRBJ2-3, with 10 bases matching TRBD2. Germline CDR1 and CDR2: MNHEY and SVGAGI. Unmatched junction bases numbered 5, after V lost 2 bases and J lost 6 bases. The CDR3 sequence is 15 residues long. DNA for the CDR3: TGTGCCAGCAGTTACGGAGCGGGGGGGCCCGATACGCAGTATTTT. It encodes CASSYGAGGPDTQYF.

This clone appeared a single time. CDR3 nucleotide sequence: TGTGCCAGCAGCCCCCCTGGAAACAGGGTGGGGGGCTACACCTTC. Encoded protein: CASSPPGNRVGGYTF. The chain couples TRBV9 to TRBJ1-2; tentatively, D is TRBD1 (6 bases). Germline loops: CDR1 SGDLS, CDR2 YYNGEE. CDR3 size: 15 residues. Trimming stripped 4 bases from V and 8 bases from J, with 21 bases between.

This clone appeared once. The chain combines TRBV4-1 with TRBJ2-2, with 7 bases identical to TRBD1. The length of the CDR3 is 15 residues. The V and J ends lost 2 bases and 6 bases, in that order; junction bases with no gene match: 6. Germline loops: CDR1 MGHRA, CDR2 YSYEKL. The CDR3 reads CASSQQGVRAGELFF. CDR3 nucleotides: TGCGCCAGCAGCCAACAGGGGGTCAGGGCCGGGGAGCTGTTTTTT.

This sequence joins TRBV10-3 and TRBJ2-1; the D gene is possibly TRBD2 (6 bases). This CDR3 contains 16 residues. The V gene's germline CDR1 is ENHRY and CDR2 SYGVKD. The germline V and J ends were trimmed by 2 bases and 0 bases, with 11 bases remaining between them. The CDR3 here is CAISERLVGSYNEQFF. The CDR3 nucleotides are TGTGCCATCAGTGAGCGACTAGTGGGCTCCTACAATGAGCAGTTCTTC.

V gene TRBV7-3 combines with J gene TRBJ2-1, with D possibly being TRBD1 (6 bases). Per germline, CDR1 SGHTA and CDR2 FQGTGA. The CDR3 spans 16 residues. V dropped 8 bases and J dropped 4 bases, with 21 bases sitting between them. As DNA, the CDR3 is TGTGCCAGCCTAGAGGGGGAAAACCCCCCATACAATGAGCAGTTCTTC. This codes for CASLEGENPPYNEQFF.

The chain combines TRBV6-2 or TRBV6-3 with TRBJ2-3; the D gene is possibly TRBD2 (6 bases). The CDR3 spans 12 residues. The V gene's germline CDR1 is MNHEY and CDR2 SVGEGT. Trimming removed 5 bases at V and 9 bases at J, with 12 bases between. CDR3 sequence: CASSTSSATQYF. The CDR3 nucleotides are TGTGCCAGCAGTACCTCTAGCGCCACGCAGTATTTT.

The CDR3 sequence is CASSLSGTEDYEQYF. In nucleotides, the CDR3 is TGTGCCAGCAGCCTCTCCGGGACAGAAGACTACGAGCAGTACTTC. The chain employs TRBV7-2 and TRBJ2-7; TRBD1 matches at 7 bases. CDR3 length equals 15 residues. Germline values: CDR1 SGHTA, CDR2 FQGNSA. After removal of 5 bases from V and 3 bases from J, the junction contained 10 bases not matched to a gene.

The chain uses TRBV28 and TRBJ1-5; D unresolved. The V end lost 1 base, the J end lost 4 bases, and 2 bases lay between the germline ends. The CDR3 extends over 12 amino acids. CDR1 is MDHEN and CDR2 is SYDVKM in the germline V gene. CDR3 sequence (DNA): TGTGCCAGCAGTTTATTAAATCAGCCCCAGCATTTT. Residues: CASSLLNQPQHF.

The V call is TRBV28, the J call TRBJ1-6; TRBD1 is a possible D gene (6 bases). This CDR3 region has 16 residues. Looked up from germline, CDR1 is MDHEN and CDR2 is SYDVKM. Trimming took 8 bases from V and 4 from J, leaving 18 bases between them. DNA of the CDR3: TGTGCCAGCTTGACGATGCAGGGGACGTATAATTCACCCCTCCACTTT. It translates to CASLTMQGTYNSPLHF.

The table lists this clone with a count of one. V is TRBV9 and J is TRBJ1-1; D gene ambiguous. CDR3 length equals 15 residues. The V end lost 4 bases, the J end lost 1 base, and 14 bases lay between the germline ends. Germline V gene sequence: CDR1 SGDLS, CDR2 YYNGEE. CDR3 loop: CASSPSRGKNTEAFF. The CDR3 DNA is TGTGCCAGCAGCCCTTCTAGAGGGAAGAACACTGAAGCTTTCTTT.

The CDR3 nucleotides read TGTGCCAGCAGTCCGTATAGCAATCAGCCCCAGCATTTT. This gives the protein CASSPYSNQPQHF. V is TRBV28 and J is TRBJ1-5, with D uncertain. The CDR3 has 13 amino acids. V was cut by 5 bases and J by 0 bases, with 5 bases left in between. Germline V gene data show CDR1 as MDHEN and CDR2 as SYDVKM.

The chain is built from TRBV28 and TRBJ1-1; D is perhaps TRBD1 (5 bases). Germline V gene lookup returns CDR1 MDHEN and CDR2 SYDVKM. CDR3 size: 15 residues. Trimming cost V 1 base and J 0 bases, with 9 bases left between them. CDR3 bases: TGTGCCAGCAGTTTATCAGGGTTGGTGAACACTGAAGCTTTCTTT. Its translation: CASSLSGLVNTEAFF.

The rearrangement uses TRBV3-1 (or the pseudogene TRBV3-2) and TRBJ2-7; TRBD2 agrees at 7 bases. V shed 1 base, J shed 9 bases, and the junction held 3 bases outside the gene matches. Germline CDR1 LGHDT, CDR2 YNNKEL (reference sequence). This CDR3 spans 12 amino acids. Here the CDR3 DNA reads TGTGCCAGCAGCCAAGGGGGGGGTTCGCAGTACTTC. Translation gives CASSQGGGSQYF.

The V gene is TRBV30, the J gene TRBJ1-2, with unresolved D. Germline-derived CDR1 and CDR2 are GTSNPN and SVGIG (reference sequence). This CDR3 region has 14 residues. Deletions cut 2 bases from V and 0 bases from J, with 10 bases between. CDR3 DNA: TGTGCCTGGAGTCGTCAACGGGCTAACTATGGCTACACCTTC. It encodes CAWSRQRANYGYTF.

The CDR3 region has the DNA TGTGCCAGCAGCTTAATGGACGGACAAGGGAATGGCTACACCTTC. Its translation: CASSLMDGQGNGYTF. The chain is built from TRBV7-9 and TRBJ1-2, with a weak D call TRBD1 (5 bases). The CDR3 totals 15 residues. With 2 bases removed from V and 6 bases from J, the gap between germline ends came to 16 bases. Germline loops: CDR1 SEHNR, CDR2 FQNEAQ (reference sequence).

V gene TRBV7-6 combines with J gene TRBJ1-1, with 10 nucleotides matching TRBD1. The CDR3 contains 16 residues. Germline V gene data show CDR1 as SGHVS and CDR2 as FNYEAQ. J lost 0 bases, V lost 2 bases, and 3 bases had no gene match. Here the CDR3 DNA reads TGTGCCAGCAGCTTATTGACAGGGGGCCTGAACACTGAAGCTTTCTTT. The encoded protein is CASSLLTGGLNTEAFF.

The chain recombines TRBV7-2 with TRBJ2-1; D not resolved. CDR1 and CDR2 (germline): SGHTA, FQGNSA. This CDR3 is built from 16 residues. V was cut by 2 bases and J by 0 bases, with 11 bases left in between. The CDR3, as DNA: TGTGCCAGCAGCTTAAACCGCCCGAGCTCCTACAATGAGCAGTTCTTC. It encodes CASSLNRPSSYNEQFF.

V and J are TRBV2 and TRBJ2-1; TRBD2 matches 15 bases. There are 17 residues in the CDR3. With 6 bases clipped from V and 4 bases from J, the junction kept 7 bases outside the gene matches. The germline V gene has CDR1 SNHLY and CDR2 FYNNEI. The CDR3 nucleotides are TGTGCCAGCAGGGGTGGACTAGCGGGGGGGACGTACAATGAGCAGTTCTTC. Protein sequence: CASRGGLAGGTYNEQFF.

This clone was seen more than once but under ten times. The chain combines TRBV12-3 or TRBV12-4 with TRBJ2-2; a possible D gene is TRBD1 (5 bases). The V gene lost 0 bases and the J gene lost 6 bases, with 5 bases spanning the gap. The CDR3 is 13 amino acids. CDR3 sequence (DNA): TGTGCCAGCAGTTTAGCAGGGGCCGGGGAGCTGTTTTTT. Amino acids: CASSLAGAGELFF.

DNA for the CDR3: TGCGCCAGCAGCTTGGCTGGGACTAGCGGGAGCGTCAGCACAGATACGCAGTATTTT. It specifies CASSLAGTSGSVSTDTQYF. The chain couples TRBV5-1 to TRBJ2-3; 14 bases fit TRBD2. V lost 0 bases to trimming and J lost 0 bases; unmatched junction nucleotides: 6. The CDR3 contains 19 residues. Per germline, CDR1 SGHRS and CDR2 YFSETQ.

Only one count was recorded for this clone. The rearrangement joins TRBV11-1 to TRBJ1-5; D gene ambiguous. This CDR3 contains 13 residues. Germline CDR1 and CDR2: SGHAT and FQDESV (reference sequence). V shed 3 bases and J shed 2 bases, with 5 bases lying between them. The CDR3 loop is CASSFGRNQPQHF. As DNA, the CDR3 is TGTGCCAGCAGCTTCGGTCGCAATCAGCCCCAGCATTTT. Full variable domain (remainder filled in from reference TRBV11-1 and TRBJ1-5): EAEVAQSPRYKITEKSQAVAFWCDPISGHATLYWYRQILGQGPELLVQFQDESVVDDSQLPKDRFSAERLKGVDSTLKIQPAELGDSAMYLCASSFGRNQPQHFGDGTRLSIL.

This clone came up once. The rearrangement joins TRBV28 to TRBJ1-5; 10 bases align to TRBD1. V was pared by 4 bases and J by 5 bases, with 17 bases of the junction left unmatched. CDR1 is MDHEN, CDR2 SYDVKM, per germline. The CDR3 spans 19 residues. The CDR3 coding sequence is TGTGCCAGCAGTTCCATCGCAGGGACAGGGGCTATATTTGATCAGCCCCAGCATTTT. Residues: CASSSIAGTGAIFDQPQHF.